This T cell receptor beta chain was obtained from a study of cytomegalovirus exposure and HLA in healthy donors. Study findings and constraints: Segments of the TCR beta V type were, in most cases, productive about 87% or about 30% of the time in an earlier analysis. According to reports, the classifier identified cytomegalovirus status with high specificity and sensitivity. In most subjects, TCR beta sequences reportedly gave accurate predictions of HLA-A and HLA-B alleles.

This clone was seen more than once but under ten times. What it recognizes is unknown. The PCR ran on 60 Vbeta and 13 Jbeta primers. The repertoire was sequenced with immunoSEQ multiplex PCR; TCRdb's copy has only in-frame clones and lacks some. This sample has approximately 170,000 clones, with around three quarters found just once. The V end lost 6 bases, the J end lost 1 base, and 17 bases lay between the germline ends. The V gene's germline CDR1 is MDHEN and CDR2 SYDVKM. CDR3 length: 16 amino acids. Sequenced material: PBMCs. This chain connects TRBV28 to TRBJ2-3; perhaps TRBD2 as D (6 bases). This receptor was identified in a woman younger than 45 in good health and CMV-seropositive. The CDR3 here is CASSPELREGTDTQYF. CDR3 DNA: TGTGCCAGCAGCCCGGAGTTGCGGGAAGGCACAGATACGCAGTATTTT.